Below, 27 T cell receptor beta chains from the same sample are listed, as sequenced in a study of OX40 agonist ivuxolimab in advanced cancers. Profiled with immunoSEQ multiplex PCR; TCRdb holds only in-frame clones, not every one. Counted here are around 30,000 clones, 75% to 90% occurring once; the ten biggest clones make up 25% to 30%. The sample in question was CD4+ or CD8+ T cells sorted from blood, obtained in a trial of the OX40 agonist ivuxolimab. Receptors originate from an adult with an advanced solid tumor such as melanoma, head and neck, liver or kidney cancer.

The genes are TRBV6-5 and TRBJ2-5; TRBD1 agrees at 8 bases. Trimming took 5 bases from V and 5 from J; bases not matched to a gene: 10. This CDR3 region has 15 residues. From germline, CDR1 is MNHEY and CDR2 SVGAGI. The CDR3 DNA is TGTGCCAGCAGTCCCAAGACAGGGGTCTGGGAGACCCAGTACTTC. Translation gives CASSPKTGVWETQYF.

The chain joins TRBV9 to TRBJ2-3; D is perhaps TRBD1 (7 bases). Germline CDR1 SGDLS, CDR2 YYNGEE. V lost 3 bases and J lost 4, with 21 bases in between. The CDR3 length is 17 residues. CDR3 residues: CASSDPGGLLVADTQYF. CDR3 sequence (DNA): TGTGCCAGCAGCGATCCAGGGGGGCTTCTGGTGGCAGATACGCAGTATTTT.

This rearrangement joins TRBV4-1 to TRBJ2-7; 12 bases fit TRBD1. The CDR3 is 19 amino acids. CDR1 is MGHRA and CDR2 is YSYEKL in the germline V gene. The ends lost 0 bases at V and 3 bases at J; junction bases unmatched: 12. The CDR3 bases are TGCGCCAGCAGCCAAGATTTTTGGGGGGGACAGGGGGCCTACTACGAGCAGTACTTC. It translates to CASSQDFWGGQGAYYEQYF.

The rearrangement joins TRBV6-5 to TRBJ2-1, with TRBD2 as a possible D gene (5 bases). The germline V gene encodes CDR1 MNHEY and CDR2 SVGAGI. The CDR3 sequence is 15 residues long. Trimming took off 0 bases at V and 4 bases at J, with 10 bases between the two ends. The CDR3 coding sequence is TGTGCCAGCAGTTACTCGAGAGGGCCGTACAATGAGCAGTTCTTC. This encodes CASSYSRGPYNEQFF.

V and J are TRBV9 and TRBJ2-7; TRBD1 matches 11 bases. CDR3 length: 14 amino acids. J was trimmed by 5 bases and V by 4 bases; bases with no gene match: 5. The germline V gene has CDR1 SGDLS and CDR2 YYNGEE. Here the CDR3 DNA reads TGTGCCAGCAGCTCAGGGACAGGGGGGCACGAGCAGTACTTC. The encoded protein is CASSSGTGGHEQYF.

The DNA of the CDR3 is TGTGCCAGCAGCTTACGACGAGACCCGAAGCCCCAGCATTTT. It codes for CASSLRRDPKPQHF. The chain couples TRBV7-8 to TRBJ1-5; no clear D. Between the trimmed V and J ends, which lost 2 bases and 8 bases, there was a span of 13 bases. CDR1 is SGHVS, CDR2 FQNEAQ, per germline. The CDR3 spans 14 residues.

This clone was seen once. The chain uses TRBV7-9 and TRBJ2-3; 11 bases fit TRBD1. With 4 bases clipped from V and 4 bases from J, the junction kept 4 bases outside the gene matches. The germline V gene encodes CDR1 SEHNR and CDR2 FQNEAQ (reference sequence). The CDR3 has 15 residues. CDR3 residues: CASSSGQGAADTQYF. In nucleotides, the CDR3 is TGTGCCAGCAGCTCTGGACAGGGGGCGGCAGATACGCAGTATTTT. The whole variable domain, filled in from reference TRBV7-9 and TRBJ2-3, reads DTGVSQNPRHKITKRGQNVTFRCDPISEHNRLYWYRQTLGQGPEFLTYFQNEAQLEKSRLLSDRFSAERPKGSFSTLEIQRTEQGDSAMYLCASSSGQGAADTQYFGPGTRLTVL.

The chain combines TRBV9 with TRBJ2-2; D might be TRBD2 (6 bases). The CDR3 sequence is 14 residues long. Germline CDR1 and CDR2: SGDLS and YYNGEE. Trimming stripped 4 bases from V and 4 bases from J, with 11 bases between. The CDR3 reads CASSIGSPTGELFF. CDR3 nucleotides: TGTGCCAGCAGCATCGGGAGTCCCACCGGGGAGCTGTTTTTT. The variable domain in full, completed from reference TRBV9 and TRBJ2-2, reads DSGVTQTPKHLITATGQRVTLRCSPRSGDLSVYWYQQSLDQGLQFLIQYYNGEERAKGNILERFSAQQFPDLHSELNLSSLELGDSALYFCASSIGSPTGELFFGEGSRLTVL.

The chain employs TRBV7-9 and TRBJ2-3; no reliable D call. Germline V CDR1 and CDR2: SEHNR, FQNEAQ (reference sequence). This CDR3 has 13 residues. Trimming left V 5 bases short and J 0 bases short, with 6 bases between. CDR3 nucleotides: TGTGCCAGCAGCACTCCTAGCACAGATACGCAGTATTTT. Translated: CASSTPSTDTQYF.

V gene TRBV11-1 combines with J gene TRBJ2-7; D possibly matches TRBD1 or TRBD2 (5 bases each). Germline CDR1 is SGHAT and CDR2 is FQDESV (reference sequence). The CDR3 has 16 residues. Trimming took off 5 bases at V and 2 bases at J, with 19 bases between the two ends. The CDR3 reads CASSVTGTGATYEQYF. The CDR3 DNA sequence: TGTGCCAGCAGCGTTACCGGGACCGGAGCAACCTACGAGCAGTACTTC.

The chain combines TRBV5-1 with TRBJ1-1; D possibly corresponds to TRBD1 (6 bases). The germline V gene encodes CDR1 SGHRS and CDR2 YFSETQ. V lost 3 bases, J lost 0 bases, and 12 bases lay in between. There are 15 residues in the CDR3. Written as DNA, the CDR3 is TGCGCCAGCAGCTCATCGACAGGAATGAACACTGAAGCTTTCTTT. Amino acid sequence: CASSSSTGMNTEAFF.

The chain uses TRBV15 and TRBJ1-2, with D tentatively TRBD1 (5 bases). CDR3 length: 15 amino acids. Germline lookup yields CDR1 LNHNV and CDR2 YYDKDF (reference sequence). V gave up 5 bases and J gave up 3 bases, with 16 bases separating them. CDR3 amino acids: CATSFWEGSDYGYTF. The CDR3 coding sequence is TGTGCCACCAGCTTTTGGGAGGGGTCGGACTATGGCTACACCTTC.

This clone has only one observation. This chain uses TRBV10-1 with TRBJ2-7; no clear D gene. From germline, CDR1 is WNHNN and CDR2 SYGVQD (reference sequence). V lost 0 bases, J lost 0 bases, and 9 bases lay in between. The CDR3 contains 15 residues. The CDR3 region is CASSESAAGSYEQYF. CDR3 bases: TGCGCCAGCAGTGAGTCGGCAGCAGGCTCCTACGAGCAGTACTTC.

The V call is TRBV6-5, the J call TRBJ2-5; 8 bases agree with TRBD2. CDR1 is MNHEY, CDR2 SVGAGI, per germline. The CDR3 covers 15 residues. V lost 8 bases to trimming and J lost 1 base; unmatched junction nucleotides: 9. The CDR3 bases are TGTGCCAGCGGGTCCCCAGCGGGGGCCCAAGAGACCCAGTACTTC. Its translation is CASGSPAGAQETQYF.

This clone was found a few times. The rearrangement links TRBV11-2 to TRBJ2-7, with D unclear. The germline gives CDR1 SGHAT, CDR2 FQNNGV. The CDR3 spans 12 residues. The V end lost 6 bases, the J end lost 4 bases, and 10 bases lay between the germline ends. The DNA of the CDR3 is TGTGCCAGCAGTTCTGGCGGTTACGAGCAGTACTTC. It specifies CASSSGGYEQYF.

With regard to this clone: The identical CDR3 is also encoded by other nucleotide sequences in the sample. The rearrangement links TRBV4-2 to TRBJ2-2; D is possibly TRBD2 (6 bases). The CDR3 totals 13 residues. The V end was cut by 1 base, the J end by 8 bases, with 8 bases between. Germline-derived CDR1 and CDR2 are LGHNA and YNFKEQ. The CDR3 DNA reads as TGTGCCAGCAGCCAAGGTGGGACTGGGGAGCTGTTTTTT. Its protein is CASSQGGTGELFF.

The rearrangement links TRBV9 to TRBJ2-3; 9 bases line up with TRBD1. CDR1 is SGDLS, CDR2 YYNGEE, per germline. V lost 6 bases to trimming and J lost 3 bases; unmatched junction nucleotides: 14. CDR3 size: 17 residues. In DNA, the CDR3 is TGTGCCAGCACCGGAACGACCGGGACAGGGTTTACAGATACGCAGTATTTT. It translates to CASTGTTGTGFTDTQYF.

This chain links TRBV19 with TRBJ1-2; D call uncertain. The length of the CDR3 is 9 residues. Deletions cut 7 bases from V and 5 bases from J, with 2 bases between. Looked up from germline, CDR1 is LNHDA and CDR2 is SQIVND (reference sequence). The CDR3 DNA reads as TGTGCCAGTATATATGGCTACACCTTC. Its protein is CASIYGYTF.

The rearrangement joins TRBV20-1 to TRBJ2-2; D unclear. Trimming pared 1 base from V and 6 bases from J, leaving 3 bases between. This CDR3 region has 11 residues. CDR1 is DFQATT and CDR2 is SNEGSKA in the germline V gene (reference sequence). The CDR3 bases are TGCAGTGCTAGAGTGCCCGGGGAGCTGTTTTTT. This gives the protein CSARVPGELFF.

This clone is medium-sized (0.01 to 0.1%) within its sample. The chain links TRBV25-1 to TRBJ2-3; 8 bases are a match to TRBD2. V shed 1 base and J 0 bases; nucleotides not matched to a gene: 3. Germline CDR1 and CDR2: MGHDK and SYGVNS. CDR3 length equals 16 residues. The CDR3, as DNA: TGTGCCAGCAGTGAATTCCGGGGGGGAAGCACAGATACGCAGTATTTT. It codes for CASSEFRGGSTDTQYF.

The CDR3 loop reads CASGLNRDYGYTF. DNA of the CDR3: TGTGCTAGTGGTTTGAACAGGGACTATGGCTACACCTTC. The chain employs TRBV12-5 and TRBJ1-2; possibly TRBD1 for D (6 bases). Trimming cost V 2 bases and J 3 bases, with 7 bases left between them. This CDR3 is built from 13 residues. Germline assignment: CDR1 LGHNT and CDR2 FRNRAP.

The J gene is TRBJ2-5, the V gene TRBV6-6; D unresolved. The V end was cut by 6 bases, the J end by 1 base, with 9 bases between. The CDR3 has 13 amino acids. The germline V gene has CDR1 MNHNY and CDR2 SVGAGI (reference sequence). The CDR3 DNA reads TGTGCCAGCAGGTTGGCTAGCCAAGAGACCCAGTACTTC. Translating it yields CASRLASQETQYF.

CDR3 in amino acids: CATSSPGGSGFEQFF. In DNA, the CDR3 is TGTGCCACCAGCAGCCCTGGAGGTAGCGGGTTTGAGCAGTTCTTC. The chain couples TRBV15 to TRBJ2-1; 7 bases align to TRBD2. Unmatched junction bases numbered 11, after V lost 3 bases and J lost 9 bases. Germline CDR1 is LNHNV and CDR2 is YYDKDF (reference sequence). This CDR3 region has 15 residues.

The CDR3 nucleotides are TGTGCCAGCAGCACCGGACAGGGACGTACCACTGAAGCTTTCTTT. This translates into CASSTGQGRTTEAFF. The chain joins TRBV7-3 to TRBJ1-1; TRBD1 agrees at 8 bases. From germline, CDR1 is SGHTA and CDR2 FQGTGA. The CDR3 spans 15 residues. Trimming took 5 bases from V and 4 from J; bases not matched to a gene: 9.

This sequence joins TRBV29-1 and TRBJ2-1; no clear D. V was pared by 6 bases and J by 8 bases, with 11 bases between. Germline-derived CDR1 and CDR2 are SQVTM and ANQGSEA. The CDR3 length is 11 residues. CDR3 amino acids: CSVLPRDEQFF. The CDR3 coding sequence is TGCAGCGTACTTCCACGGGATGAGCAGTTCTTC.

This clone was seen just once. The chain has TRBV27 and TRBJ2-7, with 8 bases that match TRBD2. The germline V gene has CDR1 MNHEY and CDR2 SMNVEV (reference sequence). The CDR3 sequence is 12 residues long. V was pared by 2 bases and J by 13 bases, with 7 bases of the junction left unmatched. The CDR3 DNA follows: TGTGCCAGCAGTTTACGGGGGGGACTACCTTACTTC. This translates into CASSLRGGLPYF.

The chain recombines TRBV10-2 with TRBJ2-3, with a tentative D call TRBD1 (6 bases). Trimming removed 8 bases from V and 2 bases from J, with 14 bases in between. Per the germline V gene, CDR1 is WSHSY and CDR2 is SAAADI. The CDR3 is made up of 14 amino acids. The CDR3 nucleotides are TGCGCCAGCGCTCCGGGACACCACACAGATACGCAGTATTTT. It encodes CASAPGHHTDTQYF.